This TCR beta chain was retrieved from a study of CD8 T cells in ankylosing spondylitis. TCRdb processed the 5' RACE reads anew with MiXCR; each CDR3 protein has one entry. The table has about 420,000 distinct CDR3 sequences, 20% to 25% seen once. General study results and limits: There was a TCR beta motif, made of several highly homologous variants, that appeared characteristic of ankylosing spondylitis blood.

A few counts support this clonotype. The antigen is not known. This receptor was obtained from a male donor with ankylosing spondylitis. Sequencing was done on a sample of blood, either unsorted or a sorted T cell fraction (not recorded which).

CDR3 region: CASSQGASGLAKDTQYF. DNA of the CDR3: TGTGCCAGCAGCCAAGGGGCTAGCGGACTAGCAAAAGATACGCAGTATTTT. This chain uses TRBV3-1 with TRBJ2-3, with 8 nucleotides matching TRBD2. The germline V gene encodes CDR1 LGHDT and CDR2 YNNKEL (reference sequence). The trim removed 1 base at V and 5 bases at J, leaving 11 bases unmatched. The CDR3 spans 17 residues.